This T cell receptor (beta chain) came from a study of T cell changes during pregnancy in multiple sclerosis. The data were produced by immunoSEQ multiplex PCR, yet TCRdb's version contains in-frame clones alone and is incomplete. The table has 45,000 or so clones, 75% to 95% seen once; the top ten hold roughly 9.1%. CDR3 length: 13 residues. Germline loops: CDR1 MGHDK, CDR2 SYGVNS. Between the trimmed V and J ends, which lost 1 base and 3 bases, there was a span of 6 bases. The chain uses TRBV25-1 and TRBJ1-2; no firm D call. Source: CD8+ T cells from peripheral blood mononuclear cells, taken after pregnancy. The sequence came from a female donor with multiple sclerosis, enrolled in a pregnancy study. CDR3 in amino acids: CASSESGYYGYTF. The DNA for the CDR3 is TGTGCCAGCAGTGAATCAGGTTACTATGGCTACACCTTC.